The sequence of this TCR beta chain was determined in a study of tumor-infiltrating lymphocytes in glioblastoma multiforme listed by TCRdb under 2017. About the full investigation: To find out whether intratumoral genomic heterogeneity fosters TIL diversity, the study jointly investigated somatic mutations, TIL diversity and immune response activity. The research as a whole found: Generalizability was limited because only one glioblastoma patient was included in the TCR and somatic mutation analysis. RNA-based TCR sequencing may distort clone frequencies because T cells carry unequal numbers of TCR transcripts. The authors noted that sorting T cells into functional subsets, which was not done in this study, would be a future improvement.

From the cysteine up to the phenylalanine, the CDR3 has a length of 16 residues. The retained sequence is limited to the CDR3, 48 bases, with the frame set at the first base. V is reduced by 2 bases and J by 3 bases, leaving a spacing of 14 bases between them. According to the germline V gene, CDR1 reads SGHAT and CDR2 reads FQNNGV. The AllPrep DNA/RNA mini kit was used to purify genomic DNA and total RNA at the same time from each of the ten to eleven tumor samples. Every RNA sample had an RNA integrity number above 6.5 and an OD 260/280 ratio above 1.9. Comments on this clonotype: The target of this receptor is not known. Base qualities were left out, and no much larger clone turns up one base away.

TCRB libraries were built from RNA via three nested multiplex PCR rounds using a modified ARM-PCR protocol with multiple V-beta primers and a C-beta primer. TCRB-specific cDNA was synthesized from roughly 0.5 ug total RNA with ProtoScript II Reverse Transcriptase and a C-beta primer. The description of the TCRB libraries did not include any unique molecular identifiers. In the third PCR, barcodes and adapters were added over about 23 cycles using Deep VentR (exo-) polymerase, and bands of 250-500 bp were then gel purified. TCRB libraries were sequenced with 250 bp paired-end reads on an Illumina HiSeq 2500. In the source study's methods: Reads were cleaned with Trimmomatic, merged with FLASH, assigned V, D and J segments with MiGEC, and analyzed with VDJtools. Repertoire diversity was quantified with the Shannon-Wiener diversity index calculated using VDJtools. The public reads were reanalyzed by TCRdb: fastp trimming at Q25, MiXCR alignment, in-frame beta chains only. Under each unique CDR3 protein, matching rows form one entry showing the most common genes and DNA. The V and J calls reflect TCRdb's pipeline rather than the authors' work. Across this sample there are around 15,000 distinct CDR3 sequences, with about 67% seen only once. The ten most abundant clones make up 49% of the sample.

This TCR came from a male donor with glioblastoma. Sequencing was carried out using brain tumor tissue. The chain is made from TRBV11-2 and TRBJ2-1; possibly the D gene is TRBD2, per 5 matching bases. The CDR3 in this case is CASSLISESIYNEQFF. The bases read TGTGCCAGCAGCTTAATTAGCGAGAGTATCTACAATGAGCAGTTCTTC.